This T cell receptor beta chain was identified during a study of blood T cell repertoires in COVID-19. The germline V and J ends were trimmed by 0 bases and 1 base, with 16 bases remaining between them. Germline V gene sequence: CDR1 SEHNR, CDR2 FQNEAQ (reference sequence). The CDR3 has 18 residues. In the authors' workflow: Amplification from reference gene primers served as the basis for estimated nucleated cell counts. Sequencing was performed with immunoSEQ multiplex PCR; in TCRdb, only in-frame clones are kept and a portion is missing. V and J calls and clone size come straight from that table; D and trimming were deduced from the DNA. The sample has about 180,000 clones; roughly 84% are singletons.

Sequenced: peripheral blood. The TCR originated in a person aged 65 to 85 with COVID-19, enrolled during active disease. V gene TRBV7-9 combines with J gene TRBJ1-5, with unresolved D. CDR3 nucleotides: TGTGCCAGCAGCTTAGCCGAATTCGGGGTCCTCAGCAATCAGCCCCAGCATTTT. This translates into CASSLAEFGVLSNQPQHF. The entire variable domain, with the rest obtained from reference TRBV7-9 and TRBJ1-5, is as follows: DTGVSQNPRHKITKRGQNVTFRCDPISEHNRLYWYRQTLGQGPEFLTYFQNEAQLEKSRLLSDRFSAERPKGSFSTLEIQRTEQGDSAMYLCASSLAEFGVLSNQPQHFGDGTRLSIL.